The TCR beta chain described here comes from a study of blood T cell repertoires in COVID-19. Whole-study context: COVID-19 samples, acute and convalescent, were from the United States, Italy and Spain. The analysed material was cDNA or gDNA that came from T cells, B-cell-depleted T cells, or PBMCs.

Original analysis: Nucleated cell counts were estimated from reference gene primer amplification. Clones were read by immunoSEQ multiplex PCR, and TCRdb kept only the in-frame ones, dropping some. That table gives V, J and clone size, and the DNA gave D and trimming. This sample has about 300,000 clones; around 88% occur once, and the top ten carry over 6%. The CDR3 is made up of 13 amino acids. Trimming removed 5 bases at V and 4 bases at J, with 9 bases between. V and J are TRBV12-3 or TRBV12-4 and TRBJ2-1; perhaps TRBD2 as D (5 bases). This receptor was obtained from a woman in her 30s who had recovered from COVID-19. The sequencing sample was made of peripheral blood. For the CDR3, the DNA is TGTGCCAGCAGTGGAGGACTGTACAATGAGCAGTTCTTC. Translating gives CASSGGLYNEQFF.